This T cell receptor (beta chain) was observed in a study of blood T cells in healthy people across ages. This clonotype was recorded a few times. The CDR3 is 11 residues long. CDR1 is MNHNY and CDR2 is SVGAGI in the germline V gene (reference sequence). V was pared by 6 bases and J by 8 bases, with 8 bases between. Next came a second PCR, run for about 7 to 11 cycles, which used a sample-barcoded 5' primer along with a J-beta primer mix. Each CDR3 protein gets one entry after TCRdb re-called the 5' RACE reads with MiXCR. The data contain 1.8 million or so distinct CDR3 sequences, roughly two fifths of them singletons.

Sequencing input: blood. The chain joins TRBV6-6 to TRBJ2-1; unclear D gene. The TCR originated in a human donor in good health. CDR3 residues: CASRHVDEQFF. The CDR3 DNA reads as TGTGCCAGCAGACATGTCGATGAGCAGTTCTTC.